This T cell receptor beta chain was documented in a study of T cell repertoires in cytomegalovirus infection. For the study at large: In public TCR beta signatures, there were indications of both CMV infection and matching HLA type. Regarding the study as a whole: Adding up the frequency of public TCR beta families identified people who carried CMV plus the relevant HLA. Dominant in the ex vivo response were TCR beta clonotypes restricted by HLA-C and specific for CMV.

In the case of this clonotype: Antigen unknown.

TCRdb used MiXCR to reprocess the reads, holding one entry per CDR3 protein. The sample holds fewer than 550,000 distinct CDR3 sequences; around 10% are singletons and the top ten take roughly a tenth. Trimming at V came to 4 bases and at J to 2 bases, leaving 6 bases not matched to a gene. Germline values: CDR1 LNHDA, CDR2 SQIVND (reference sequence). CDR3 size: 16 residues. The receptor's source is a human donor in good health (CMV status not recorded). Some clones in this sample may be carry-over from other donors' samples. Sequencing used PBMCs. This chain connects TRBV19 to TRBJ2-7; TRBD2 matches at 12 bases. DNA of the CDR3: TGTGCCAGTAGTAGCCCAACTAGCGGGAGGCCCTACGAGCAGTACTTC. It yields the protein CASSSPTSGRPYEQYF. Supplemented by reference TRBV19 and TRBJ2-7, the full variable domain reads DGGITQSPKYLFRKEGQNVTLSCEQNLNHDAMYWYRQDPGQGLRLIYYSQIVNDFQKGDIAEGYSVSREKKESFPLTVTSAQKNPTAFYLCASSSPTSGRPYEQYFGPGTRLTVT.